This TCR beta chain came from a study of molecular identifiers for immune sequencing clone quantification. Study-wide background: Across replicate runs, RNA obtained from approximately 20,000 or 98,000 naive CD8 cells was divided into five, with four undergoing sequencing.

Construction of naive CD8 libraries employed about 19,000 to 1,100,000 sorted cells together with 10%, 30% or 50% RNA. This CDR3 is 12 amino acids long. The V and J ends lost 9 bases and 9 bases, in that order; junction bases with no gene match: 4. Germline lookup yields CDR1 MNHEY and CDR2 SMNVEV (reference sequence). TCRdb re-called the PCR reads with MiXCR, one entry per CDR3 protein. The sample has some 320,000 distinct CDR3 sequences; about 22% are singletons. This chain connects TRBV27 to TRBJ1-6; 8 positions match TRBD1. The sample taken for sequencing was naive CD8+ T cells from blood, with Jurkat cell RNA spiked in. Documented subset: FACS-sorted CD8+CD4-CCR7+CD45RA+ naive T cells. The TCR originated in a human donor in good health. Some libraries in this study had Jurkat cell RNA spiked in. The CDR3 spells CASGDRLSPLHF. In nucleotides, the CDR3 is TGTGCCAGTGGGGACAGGCTTTCACCCCTCCACTTT.